This T cell receptor beta chain was found in a study of blood T cell repertoires in COVID-19. Study in general: COVID-19 samples from acute and convalescent phases originated in the United States, Italy and Spain. T cells, B-cell-depleted T cells, or PBMCs provided the cDNA or gDNA that served as material.

Profiled with immunoSEQ multiplex PCR; TCRdb holds only in-frame clones, not every one. The top ten hold 2% to 2.5% of the sample, which has approximately 260,000 clones, around 91% seen once. The germline gives CDR1 SGHTA, CDR2 FQGNSA. This CDR3 has 15 amino acids. The J segment lost 8 bases and the V segment lost 4 bases, leaving 13 bases of the junction unmatched. Seattle patients were enrolled while actively infected and followed longitudinally. V and J are TRBV7-2 and TRBJ1-2; 7 bases are a match to TRBD1. The sample comprised peripheral blood. This clonotype was obtained from a woman aged 55-70 years with COVID-19, enrolled during active disease. The CDR3 DNA sequence: TGTGCCAGCAGCTCCAAGGGACAGCCACACCGGGGCTACACCTTC. It translates to CASSSKGQPHRGYTF. The full variable domain, in which reference TRBV7-2 and TRBJ1-2 provide the parts outside the CDR3, is GAGVSQSPSNKVTEKGKDVELRCDPISGHTALYWYRQSLGQGLEFLIYFQGNSAPDKSGLPSDRFSAERTGGSVSTLTIQRTQQEDSAVYLCASSSKGQPHRGYTFGSGTRLTVV.